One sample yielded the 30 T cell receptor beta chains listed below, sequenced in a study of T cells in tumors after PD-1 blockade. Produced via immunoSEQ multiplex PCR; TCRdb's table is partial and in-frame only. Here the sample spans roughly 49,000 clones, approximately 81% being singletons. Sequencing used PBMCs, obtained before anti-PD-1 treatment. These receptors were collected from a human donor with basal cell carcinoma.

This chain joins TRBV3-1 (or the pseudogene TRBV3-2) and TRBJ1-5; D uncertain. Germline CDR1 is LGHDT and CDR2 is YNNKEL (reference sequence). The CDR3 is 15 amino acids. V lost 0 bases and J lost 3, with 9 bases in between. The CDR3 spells CASSQDNSHNQPQHF. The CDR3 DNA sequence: TGTGCCAGCAGCCAAGATAACAGCCACAATCAGCCCCAGCATTTT.

CDR3 bases: TGTGCCAGCAGCTCCCCGACTGGCAATGAGCAGTTCTTC. It specifies CASSSPTGNEQFF. The chain employs TRBV5-6 and TRBJ2-1; D gene uncertain. Trimming removed 3 bases at V and 6 bases at J, with 10 bases between. CDR1 is SGHDT and CDR2 is YYEEEE in the germline V gene. The CDR3 contains 13 residues.

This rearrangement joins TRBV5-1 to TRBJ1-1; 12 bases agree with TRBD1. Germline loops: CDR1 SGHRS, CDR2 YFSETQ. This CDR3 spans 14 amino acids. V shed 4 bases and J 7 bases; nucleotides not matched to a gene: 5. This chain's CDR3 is CASSEGTGGFEAFF. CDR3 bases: TGCGCCAGCAGCGAGGGGACAGGGGGCTTTGAAGCTTTCTTT.

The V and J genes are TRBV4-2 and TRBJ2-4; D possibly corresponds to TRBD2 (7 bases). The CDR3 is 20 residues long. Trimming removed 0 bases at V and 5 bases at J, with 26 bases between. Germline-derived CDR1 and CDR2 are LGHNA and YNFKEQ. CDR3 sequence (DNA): TGTGCCAGCAGCCAAGAGGCGCGCGGCGGGGGCCTGTCGTCGGAAAACATTCAGTACTTC. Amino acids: CASSQEARGGGLSSENIQYF.

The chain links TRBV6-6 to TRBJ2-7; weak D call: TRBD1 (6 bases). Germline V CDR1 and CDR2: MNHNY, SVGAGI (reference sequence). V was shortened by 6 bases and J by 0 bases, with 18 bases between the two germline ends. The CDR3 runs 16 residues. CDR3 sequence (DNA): TGTGCCAGCAGACCTAGGACAGCCGAAAACTCCTACGAGCAGTACTTC. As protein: CASRPRTAENSYEQYF.

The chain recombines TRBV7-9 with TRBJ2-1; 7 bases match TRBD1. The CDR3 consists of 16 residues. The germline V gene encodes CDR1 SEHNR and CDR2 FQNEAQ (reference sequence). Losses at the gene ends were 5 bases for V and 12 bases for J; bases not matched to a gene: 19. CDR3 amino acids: CASSPPPRDSKNTQFF. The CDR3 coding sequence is TGTGCCAGCAGCCCTCCACCTCGGGACAGTAAAAATACGCAGTTCTTC.

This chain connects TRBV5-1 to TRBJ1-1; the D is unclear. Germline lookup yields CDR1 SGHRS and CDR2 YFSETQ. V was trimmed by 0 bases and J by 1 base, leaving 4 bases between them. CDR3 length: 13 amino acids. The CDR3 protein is CASSLETNTEAFF. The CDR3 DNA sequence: TGCGCCAGCAGCTTGGAAACGAACACTGAAGCTTTCTTT.

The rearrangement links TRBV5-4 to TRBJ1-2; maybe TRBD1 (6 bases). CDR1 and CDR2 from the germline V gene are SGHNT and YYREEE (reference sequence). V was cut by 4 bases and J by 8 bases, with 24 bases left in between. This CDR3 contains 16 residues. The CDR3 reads CASSLPVGQSLRGYTF. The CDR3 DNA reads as TGTGCCAGCAGCCTCCCGGTTGGACAGTCACTTCGAGGCTACACCTTC. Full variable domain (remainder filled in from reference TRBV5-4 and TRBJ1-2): ETGVTQSPTHLIKTRGQQVTLRCSSQSGHNTVSWYQQALGQGPQFIFQYYREEENGRGNFPPRFSGLQFPNYSSELNVNALELDDSALYLCASSLPVGQSLRGYTFGSGTRLTVV.

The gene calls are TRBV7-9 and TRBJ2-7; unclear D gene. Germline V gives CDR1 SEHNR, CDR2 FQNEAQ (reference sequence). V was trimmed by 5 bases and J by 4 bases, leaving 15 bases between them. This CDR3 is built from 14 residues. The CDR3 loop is CASSPRQQTYEQYF. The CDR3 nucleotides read TGTGCCAGCAGCCCCCGTCAGCAGACTTACGAGCAGTACTTC.

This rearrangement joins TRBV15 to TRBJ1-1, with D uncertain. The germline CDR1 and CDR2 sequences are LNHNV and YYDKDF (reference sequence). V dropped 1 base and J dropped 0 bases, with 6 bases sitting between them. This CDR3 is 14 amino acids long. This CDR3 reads CATSRGTVNTEAFF. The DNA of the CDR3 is TGTGCCACCAGCAGAGGAACGGTGAACACTGAAGCTTTCTTT.

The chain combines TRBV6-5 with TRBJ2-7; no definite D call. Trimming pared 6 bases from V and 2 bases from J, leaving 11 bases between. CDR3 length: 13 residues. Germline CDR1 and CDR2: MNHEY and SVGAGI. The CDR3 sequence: CASRSPVTYEQYF. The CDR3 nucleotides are TGTGCCAGCAGGTCTCCAGTGACCTACGAGCAGTACTTC.

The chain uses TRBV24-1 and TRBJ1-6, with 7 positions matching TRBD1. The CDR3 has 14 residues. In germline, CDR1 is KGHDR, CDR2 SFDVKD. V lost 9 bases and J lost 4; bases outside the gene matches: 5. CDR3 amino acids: CATSQGGYNSPLHF. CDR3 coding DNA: TGTGCCACCTCTCAGGGGGGGTATAATTCACCCCTCCACTTT.

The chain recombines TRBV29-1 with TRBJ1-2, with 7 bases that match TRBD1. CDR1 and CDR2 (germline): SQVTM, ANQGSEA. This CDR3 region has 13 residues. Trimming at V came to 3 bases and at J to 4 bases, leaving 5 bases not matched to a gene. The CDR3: CSVDPRGTYGYTF. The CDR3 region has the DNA TGCAGCGTTGACCCCAGGGGGACCTATGGCTACACCTTC.

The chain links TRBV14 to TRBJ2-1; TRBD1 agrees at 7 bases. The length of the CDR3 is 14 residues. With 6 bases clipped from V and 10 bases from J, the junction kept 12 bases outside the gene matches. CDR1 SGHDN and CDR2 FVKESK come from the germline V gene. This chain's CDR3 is CASSRDSTQMEQFF. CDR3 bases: TGTGCCAGCAGTCGGGACAGTACCCAAATGGAGCAGTTCTTC.

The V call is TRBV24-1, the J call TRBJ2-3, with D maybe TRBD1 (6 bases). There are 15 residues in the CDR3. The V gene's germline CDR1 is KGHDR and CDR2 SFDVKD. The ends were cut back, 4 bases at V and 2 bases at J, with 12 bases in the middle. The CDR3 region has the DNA TGTGCCACCAGTGACGCAGGGGCTCCCACAGATACGCAGTATTTT. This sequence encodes CATSDAGAPTDTQYF.

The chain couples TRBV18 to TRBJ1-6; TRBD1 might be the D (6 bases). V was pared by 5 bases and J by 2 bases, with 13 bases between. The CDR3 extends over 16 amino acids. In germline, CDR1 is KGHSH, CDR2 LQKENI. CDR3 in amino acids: CASSEGGATYNSPLHF. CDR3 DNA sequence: TGTGCCAGCTCAGAAGGGGGGGCAACCTATAATTCACCCCTCCACTTT.

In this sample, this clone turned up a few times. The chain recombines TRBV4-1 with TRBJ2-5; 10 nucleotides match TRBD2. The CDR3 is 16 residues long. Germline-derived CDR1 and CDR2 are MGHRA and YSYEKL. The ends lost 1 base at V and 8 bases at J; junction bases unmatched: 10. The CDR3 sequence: CASSQVDLAGARTQYF. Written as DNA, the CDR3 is TGCGCCAGCAGCCAAGTCGATCTAGCGGGGGCCAGAACCCAGTACTTC.

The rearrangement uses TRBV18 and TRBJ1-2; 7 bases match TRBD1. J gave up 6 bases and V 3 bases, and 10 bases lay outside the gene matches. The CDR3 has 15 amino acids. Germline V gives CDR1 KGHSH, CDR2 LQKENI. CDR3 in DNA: TGTGCCAGCTCACCCATGACAGGGCGGACGGATGGCTACACCTTC. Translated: CASSPMTGRTDGYTF. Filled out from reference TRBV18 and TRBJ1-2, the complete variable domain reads NAGVMQNPRHLVRRRGQEARLRCSPMKGHSHVYWYRQLPEEGLKFMVYLQKENIIDESGMPKERFSAEFPKEGPSILRIQQVVRGDSAAYFCASSPMTGRTDGYTFGSGTRLTVV.

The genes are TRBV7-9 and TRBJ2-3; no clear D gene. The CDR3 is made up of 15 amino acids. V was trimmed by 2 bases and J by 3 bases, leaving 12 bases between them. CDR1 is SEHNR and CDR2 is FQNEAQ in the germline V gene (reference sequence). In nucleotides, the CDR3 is TGTGCCAGCAGCTTAAAGGGAAGGAGTACAGATACGCAGTATTTT. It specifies CASSLKGRSTDTQYF.

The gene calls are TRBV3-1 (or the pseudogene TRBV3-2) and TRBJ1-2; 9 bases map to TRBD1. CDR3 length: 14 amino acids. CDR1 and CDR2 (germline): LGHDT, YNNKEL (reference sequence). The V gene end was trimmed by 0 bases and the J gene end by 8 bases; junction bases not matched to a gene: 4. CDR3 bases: TGTGCCAGCAGCCAAGAGGGACAGGGAAACGGCTACACCTTC. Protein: CASSQEGQGNGYTF.

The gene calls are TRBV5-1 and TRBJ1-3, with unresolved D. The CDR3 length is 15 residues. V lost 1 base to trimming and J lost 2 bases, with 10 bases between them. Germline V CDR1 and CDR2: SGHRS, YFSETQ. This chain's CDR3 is CASSLMGSPGNTIYF. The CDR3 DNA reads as TGCGCCAGCAGCTTGATGGGGTCCCCTGGAAACACCATATATTTT. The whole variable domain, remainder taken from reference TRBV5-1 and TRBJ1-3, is KAGVTQTPRYLIKTRGQQVTLSCSPISGHRSVSWYQQTPGQGLQFLFEYFSETQRNKGNFPGRFSGRQFSNSRSEMNVSTLELGDSALYLCASSLMGSPGNTIYFGEGSWLTVV.

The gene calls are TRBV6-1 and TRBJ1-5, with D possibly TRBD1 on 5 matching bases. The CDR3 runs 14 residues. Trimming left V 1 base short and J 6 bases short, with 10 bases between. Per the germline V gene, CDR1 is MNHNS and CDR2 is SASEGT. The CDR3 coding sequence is TGTGCCAGCAGTGAAGGGGGGGTTAGTCAGCCCCAGCATTTT. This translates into CASSEGGVSQPQHF.

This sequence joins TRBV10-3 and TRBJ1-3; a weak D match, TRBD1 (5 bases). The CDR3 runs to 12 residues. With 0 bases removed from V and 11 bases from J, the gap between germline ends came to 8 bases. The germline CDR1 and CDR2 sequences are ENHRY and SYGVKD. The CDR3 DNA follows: TGTGCCATCAGTGAGTCGACGGGACCCATATATTTT. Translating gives CAISESTGPIYF.

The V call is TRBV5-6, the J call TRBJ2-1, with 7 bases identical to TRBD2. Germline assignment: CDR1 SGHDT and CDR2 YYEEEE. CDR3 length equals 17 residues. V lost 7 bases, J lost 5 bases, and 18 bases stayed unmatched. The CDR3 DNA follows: TGTGCCAGCGATAAAATGACGGGGGGAAAAGGTAACAATGAGCAGTTCTTC. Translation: CASDKMTGGKGNNEQFF.

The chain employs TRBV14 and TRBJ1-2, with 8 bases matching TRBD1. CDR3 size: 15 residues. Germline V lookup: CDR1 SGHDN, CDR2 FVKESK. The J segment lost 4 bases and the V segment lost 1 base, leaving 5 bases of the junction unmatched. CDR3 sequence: CASSQVQGAGYGYTF. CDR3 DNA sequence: TGTGCCAGCAGCCAAGTCCAGGGGGCGGGCTATGGCTACACCTTC.

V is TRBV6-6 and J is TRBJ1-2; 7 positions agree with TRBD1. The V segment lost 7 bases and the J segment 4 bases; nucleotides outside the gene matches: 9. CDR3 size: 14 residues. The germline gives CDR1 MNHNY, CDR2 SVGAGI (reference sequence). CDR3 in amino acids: CASIKDRVGYGYTF. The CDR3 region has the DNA TGTGCCAGCATAAAAGACAGGGTGGGCTATGGCTACACCTTC.

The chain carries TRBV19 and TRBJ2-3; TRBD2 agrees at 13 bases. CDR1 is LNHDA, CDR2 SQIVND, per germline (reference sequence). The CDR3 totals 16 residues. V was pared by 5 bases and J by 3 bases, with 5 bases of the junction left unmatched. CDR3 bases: TGTGCCAGTAGTTTACTAGCGGGGGGGCCTACAGATACGCAGTATTTT. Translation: CASSLLAGGPTDTQYF.

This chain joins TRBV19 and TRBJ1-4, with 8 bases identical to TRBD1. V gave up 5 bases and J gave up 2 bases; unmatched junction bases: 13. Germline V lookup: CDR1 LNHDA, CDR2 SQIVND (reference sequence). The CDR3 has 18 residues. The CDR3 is CASSEPGTGLWTNEKLFF. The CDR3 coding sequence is TGTGCCAGTAGTGAACCCGGGACAGGCCTATGGACTAATGAAAAACTGTTTTTT.

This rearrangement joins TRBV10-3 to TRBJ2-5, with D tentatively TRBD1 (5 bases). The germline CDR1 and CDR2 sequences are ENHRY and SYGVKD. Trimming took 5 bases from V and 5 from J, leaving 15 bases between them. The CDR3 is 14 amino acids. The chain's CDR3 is CAISFRQPRETQYF. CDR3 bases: TGTGCCATCAGTTTTCGACAGCCTCGGGAGACCCAGTACTTC.

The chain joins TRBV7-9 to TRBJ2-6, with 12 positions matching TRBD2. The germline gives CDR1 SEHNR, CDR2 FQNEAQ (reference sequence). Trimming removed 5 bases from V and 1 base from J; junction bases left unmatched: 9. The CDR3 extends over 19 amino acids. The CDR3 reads CASSPGLAGPASGANVLTF. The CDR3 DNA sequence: TGTGCCAGCAGCCCCGGACTAGCGGGGCCCGCGTCTGGGGCCAACGTCCTGACTTTC.